These 3 T cell receptor beta chains share one sample of origin, sequenced in a study of cytomegalovirus exposure and HLA in healthy donors. Sequenced by immunoSEQ multiplex PCR; TCRdb stores in-frame clones only, minus some. The sample holds roughly 300,000 clones; roughly 90% are singletons and the top ten take around 0.9%. Sequenced input: PBMCs. The receptor set was obtained from a woman younger than 30 in good health and CMV-seronegative.

This chain links TRBV15 with TRBJ2-1; TRBD2 matches 8 bases. Germline loops: CDR1 LNHNV, CDR2 YYDKDF (reference sequence). The trim removed 3 bases at V and 6 bases at J, leaving 10 bases unmatched. The CDR3 runs to 16 residues. CDR3 bases: TGTGCCACCAGCAGGTCCCGGGGGAGCGGGAGCAATGAGCAGTTCTTC. Its protein product is CATSRSRGSGSNEQFF.

The V gene is TRBV5-1, the J gene TRBJ2-7, with TRBD2 matching 8 bases. The CDR3 totals 14 residues. The ends lost 5 bases at V and 2 bases at J; junction bases unmatched: 6. Germline CDR1 is SGHRS and CDR2 is YFSETQ. The CDR3 loop reads CASSEREGPYEQYF. DNA for the CDR3: TGCGCCAGCAGTGAACGGGAGGGCCCCTACGAGCAGTACTTC.

This clone has a single count. CDR3 sequence reads: CASSPTDRDEQYF. DNA for the CDR3: TGTGCCAGCAGCCCAACGGACAGGGACGAGCAGTACTTC. The chain uses TRBV14 and TRBJ2-7; 8 nucleotides line up with TRBD1. J was trimmed by 5 bases and V by 4 bases; bases with no gene match: 4. There are 13 residues in the CDR3. Germline V gene sequence: CDR1 SGHDN, CDR2 FVKESK.